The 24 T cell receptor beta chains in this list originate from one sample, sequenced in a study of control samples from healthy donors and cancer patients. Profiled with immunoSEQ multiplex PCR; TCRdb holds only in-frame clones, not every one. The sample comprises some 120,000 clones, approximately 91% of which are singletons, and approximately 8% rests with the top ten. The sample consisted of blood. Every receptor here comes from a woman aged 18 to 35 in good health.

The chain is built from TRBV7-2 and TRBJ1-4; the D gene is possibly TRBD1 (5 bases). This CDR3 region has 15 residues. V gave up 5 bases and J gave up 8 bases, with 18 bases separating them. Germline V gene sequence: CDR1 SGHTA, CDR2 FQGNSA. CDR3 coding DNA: TGTGCCAGCAGCCCAGCCGGGACCGGGGCGGAAAAACTGTTTTTT. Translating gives CASSPAGTGAEKLFF.

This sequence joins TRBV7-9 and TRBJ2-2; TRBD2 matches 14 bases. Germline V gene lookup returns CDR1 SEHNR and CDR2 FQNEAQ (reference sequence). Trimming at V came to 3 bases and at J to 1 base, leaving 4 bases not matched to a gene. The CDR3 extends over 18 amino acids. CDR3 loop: CASSLGTSGSVNTGELFF. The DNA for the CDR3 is TGTGCCAGCAGCTTGGGGACTAGCGGGAGCGTGAACACCGGGGAGCTGTTTTTT.

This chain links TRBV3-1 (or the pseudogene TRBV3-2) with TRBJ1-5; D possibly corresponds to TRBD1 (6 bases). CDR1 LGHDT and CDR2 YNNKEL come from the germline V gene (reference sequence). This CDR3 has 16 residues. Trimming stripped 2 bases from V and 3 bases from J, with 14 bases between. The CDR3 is CASSQRDQGLNQPQHF. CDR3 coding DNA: TGTGCCAGCAGCCAACGAGATCAGGGGCTCAATCAGCCCCAGCATTTT.

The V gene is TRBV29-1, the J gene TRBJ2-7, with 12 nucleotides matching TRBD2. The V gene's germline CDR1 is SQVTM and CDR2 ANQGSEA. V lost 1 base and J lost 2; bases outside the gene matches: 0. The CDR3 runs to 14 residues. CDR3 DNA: TGCAGCGTTGAAGGACTAGCGGGGGCCTACGAGCAGTACTTC. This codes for CSVEGLAGAYEQYF.

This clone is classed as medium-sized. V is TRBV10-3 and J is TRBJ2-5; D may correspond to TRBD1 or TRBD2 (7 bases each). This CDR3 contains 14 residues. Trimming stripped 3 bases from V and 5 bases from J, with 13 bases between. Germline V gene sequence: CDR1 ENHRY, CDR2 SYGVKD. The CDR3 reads CAISDLQGGETQYF. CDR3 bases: TGTGCCATCAGTGACCTTCAGGGGGGGGAGACCCAGTACTTC.

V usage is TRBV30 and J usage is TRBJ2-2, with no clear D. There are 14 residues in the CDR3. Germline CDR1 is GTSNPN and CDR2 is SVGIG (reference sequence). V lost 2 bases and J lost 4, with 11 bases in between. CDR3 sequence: CAWSKARPTGELFF. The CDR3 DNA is TGTGCCTGGAGTAAGGCCAGACCCACCGGGGAGCTGTTTTTT.

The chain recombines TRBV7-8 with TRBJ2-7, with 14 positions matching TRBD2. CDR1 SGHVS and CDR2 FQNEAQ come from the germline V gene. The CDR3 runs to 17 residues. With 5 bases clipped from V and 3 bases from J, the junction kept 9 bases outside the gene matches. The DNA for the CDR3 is TGTGCCAGCAGCCAGGGACTAGCGGGGGCGAGTGGCTACGAGCAGTACTTC. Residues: CASSQGLAGASGYEQYF.

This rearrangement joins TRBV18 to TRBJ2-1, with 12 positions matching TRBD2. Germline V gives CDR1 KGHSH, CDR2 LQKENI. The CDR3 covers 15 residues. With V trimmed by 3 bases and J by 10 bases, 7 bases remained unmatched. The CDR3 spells CASSPGLAGRSEQFF. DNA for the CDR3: TGTGCCAGCTCACCGGGACTAGCGGGCCGTTCCGAGCAGTTCTTC.

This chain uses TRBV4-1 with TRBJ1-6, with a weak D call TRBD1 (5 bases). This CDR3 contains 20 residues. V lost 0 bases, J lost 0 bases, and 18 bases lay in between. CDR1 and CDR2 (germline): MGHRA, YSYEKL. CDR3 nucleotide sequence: TGCGCCAGCAGCCAAGAGAAGGGACCAAACTCTCTCTCCTATAATTCACCCCTCCACTTT. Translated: CASSQEKGPNSLSYNSPLHF.

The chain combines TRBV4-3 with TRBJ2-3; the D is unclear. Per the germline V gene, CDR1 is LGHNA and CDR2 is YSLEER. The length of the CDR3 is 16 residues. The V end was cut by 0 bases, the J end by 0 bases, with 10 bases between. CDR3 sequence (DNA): TGCGCCAGCAGCCAAGAATTTCCTGGGAGCACAGATACGCAGTATTTT. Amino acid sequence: CASSQEFPGSTDTQYF.

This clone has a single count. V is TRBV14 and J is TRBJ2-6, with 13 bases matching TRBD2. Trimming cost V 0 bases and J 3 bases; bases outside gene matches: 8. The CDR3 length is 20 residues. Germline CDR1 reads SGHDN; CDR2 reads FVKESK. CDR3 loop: CASSQDGGLAGYSGANVLTF. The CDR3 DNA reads TGTGCCAGCAGCCAAGATGGGGGACTAGCGGGATACAGTGGGGCCAACGTCCTGACTTTC.

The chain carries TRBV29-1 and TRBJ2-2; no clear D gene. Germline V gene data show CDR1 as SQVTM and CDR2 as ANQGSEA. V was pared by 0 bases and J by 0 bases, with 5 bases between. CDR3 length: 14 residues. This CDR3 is CSVEERTNTGELFF. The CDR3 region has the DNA TGCAGCGTTGAAGAGCGAACGAACACCGGGGAGCTGTTTTTT.

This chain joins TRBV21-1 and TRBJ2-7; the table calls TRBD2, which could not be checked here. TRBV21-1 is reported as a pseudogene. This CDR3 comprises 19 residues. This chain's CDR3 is CASSHSPPCIRVFSYEQYF. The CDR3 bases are TGTGCCAGCTCCCATTCACCCCCATGTATCCGGGTCTTCTCCTACGAGCAGTACTTC.

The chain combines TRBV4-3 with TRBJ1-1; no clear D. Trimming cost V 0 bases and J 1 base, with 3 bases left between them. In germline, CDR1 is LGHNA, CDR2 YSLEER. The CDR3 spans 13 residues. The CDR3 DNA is TGCGCCAGCAGCCAAGACAGGAACACTGAAGCTTTCTTT. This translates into CASSQDRNTEAFF.

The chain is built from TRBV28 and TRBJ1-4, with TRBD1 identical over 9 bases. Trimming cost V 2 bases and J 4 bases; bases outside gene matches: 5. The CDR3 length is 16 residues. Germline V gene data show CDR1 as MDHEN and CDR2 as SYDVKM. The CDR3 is CASSLKTGGGNEKLFF. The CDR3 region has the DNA TGTGCCAGCAGTTTAAAGACAGGGGGGGGTAATGAAAAACTGTTTTTT.

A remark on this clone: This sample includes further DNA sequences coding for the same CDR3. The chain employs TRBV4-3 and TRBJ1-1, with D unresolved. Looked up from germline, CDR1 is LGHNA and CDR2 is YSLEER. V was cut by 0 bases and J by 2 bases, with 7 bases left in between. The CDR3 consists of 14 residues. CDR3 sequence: CASSQDRGNTEAFF. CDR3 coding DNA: TGCGCCAGCAGCCAAGATCGCGGAAACACTGAAGCTTTCTTT.

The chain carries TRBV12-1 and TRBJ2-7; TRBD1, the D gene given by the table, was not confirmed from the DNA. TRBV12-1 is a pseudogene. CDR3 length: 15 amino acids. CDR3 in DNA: TGTGCCAGCAGCTTTGAGGGGCAGCTTGGACCCGAGCAGTACTTC. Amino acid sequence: CASSFEGQLGPEQYF.

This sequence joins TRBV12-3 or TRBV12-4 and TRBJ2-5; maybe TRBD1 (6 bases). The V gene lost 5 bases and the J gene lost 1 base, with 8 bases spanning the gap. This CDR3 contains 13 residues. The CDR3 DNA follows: TGTGCCAGCAGTAGACAGGTCCAAGAGACCCAGTACTTC. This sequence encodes CASSRQVQETQYF.

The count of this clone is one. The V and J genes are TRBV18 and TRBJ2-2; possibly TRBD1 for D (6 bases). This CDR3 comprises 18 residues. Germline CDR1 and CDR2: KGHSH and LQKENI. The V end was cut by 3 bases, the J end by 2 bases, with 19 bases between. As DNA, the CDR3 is TGTGCCAGCTCACCTTTGCTACAGGGTATAAGAAACACCGGGGAGCTGTTTTTT. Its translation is CASSPLLQGIRNTGELFF. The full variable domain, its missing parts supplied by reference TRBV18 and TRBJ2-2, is NAGVMQNPRHLVRRRGQEARLRCSPMKGHSHVYWYRQLPEEGLKFMVYLQKENIIDESGMPKERFSAEFPKEGPSILRIQQVVRGDSAAYFCASSPLLQGIRNTGELFFGEGSRLTVL.

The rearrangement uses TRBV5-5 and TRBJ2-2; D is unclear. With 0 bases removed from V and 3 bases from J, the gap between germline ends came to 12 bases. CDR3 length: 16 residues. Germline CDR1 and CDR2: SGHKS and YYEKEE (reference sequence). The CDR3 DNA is TGTGCCAGCAGCTTGGTATCCCCACGCGACACCGGGGAGCTGTTTTTT. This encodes CASSLVSPRDTGELFF. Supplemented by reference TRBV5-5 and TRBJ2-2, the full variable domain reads DAGVTQSPTHLIKTRGQQVTLRCSPISGHKSVSWYQQVLGQGPQFIFQYYEKEERGRGNFPDRFSARQFPNYSSELNVNALLLGDSALYLCASSLVSPRDTGELFFGEGSRLTVL.

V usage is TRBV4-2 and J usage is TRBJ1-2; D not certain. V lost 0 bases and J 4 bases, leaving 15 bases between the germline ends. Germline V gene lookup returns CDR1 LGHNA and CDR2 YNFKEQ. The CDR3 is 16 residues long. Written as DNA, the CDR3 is TGTGCCAGCAGCCAAGATTTGTGGTCCTATGGCTATGGCTACACCTTC. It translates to CASSQDLWSYGYGYTF.

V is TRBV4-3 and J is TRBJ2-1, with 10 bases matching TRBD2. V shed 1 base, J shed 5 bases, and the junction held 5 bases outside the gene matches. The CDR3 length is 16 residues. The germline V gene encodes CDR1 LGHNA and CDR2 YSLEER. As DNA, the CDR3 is TGCGCCAGCAGCCAAGTCCTAGCGGGGGTGAACAATGAGCAGTTCTTC. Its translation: CASSQVLAGVNNEQFF.

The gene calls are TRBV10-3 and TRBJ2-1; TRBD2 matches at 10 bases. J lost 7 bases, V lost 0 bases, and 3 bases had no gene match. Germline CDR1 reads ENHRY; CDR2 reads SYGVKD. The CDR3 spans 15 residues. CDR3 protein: CAISESGLAFNEQFF. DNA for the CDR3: TGTGCCATCAGTGAGTCGGGACTAGCGTTTAATGAGCAGTTCTTC.

This CDR3 reads CASSYPPPTGTPWETQYF. In DNA, the CDR3 is TGTGCCAGCAGTTACCCGCCGCCTACCGGGACTCCCTGGGAGACCCAGTACTTC. The rearrangement joins TRBV6-2 or TRBV6-3 to TRBJ2-5; tentatively, D is TRBD2 (6 bases). This CDR3 contains 18 residues. V was trimmed by 2 bases and J by 5 bases, leaving 24 bases between them. Germline lookup yields CDR1 MNHEY and CDR2 SVGEGT.